This T cell receptor beta chain was identified in a study of regulatory T cells in long-lasting Graves disease (dated by TCRdb to 2020 to 2022). Notes on the research overall: To count as having persistent Graves' disease, a patient had to have received antithyroid drug treatment for over 5 years with TSH receptor autoantibodies remaining persistently positive. Persistent Graves' disease patients were compared with newly diagnosed Graves' disease patients by peripheral blood TCR sequencing and RNA sequencing. The study was conducted in China and was registered as a clinical trial. TCR sequencing covered about 13 persistent and 20 or so newly diagnosed Graves' disease patients, some 35 samples in total. Persistent Graves' disease patients in the clinical cohort had taken antithyroid drugs for approximately 9.5 years on average. Beyond this particular receptor, the publication reports: Sequencing and analysis were limited to the TCR beta chain. Persistent patients shared more public clonotypes among themselves (around 2,500) than newly diagnosed patients did (about 1,000). The authors noted that the small sample size was a limitation that may lower accuracy. Preferential use of TRBV28, TRBJ1-2 and TRBJ2-5 was observed in persistent disease, whereas TRBV20-1 and TRBJ2-1 were favored in newly diagnosed disease. Peripheral blood alone was examined, since thyroid tissue, which constituted the primary lesion, could not be accessed. Persistent Graves' disease patients showed lower TCR Shannon entropy and fewer highly expanded clones than newly diagnosed patients, suggesting clonal expansion.

The germline V end is reduced by 2 bases and the J end by 4 bases; junction bases left unmatched: 5. CDR1 and CDR2 are read off the germline V gene as SGHRS and YFSETQ. The CDR3 sequence holds 17 residues, the cysteine and phenylalanine included. Kept here is only the CDR3 DNA, which spans 51 bases and is read in frame from base 1. Concerning this clonotype itself: The antigen it recognizes is unknown. No base quality information exists; no much larger clone differs at one position.

The time point label, as the study defines it: persistent/refractory GD, antithyroid drugs over 5 years with positive TRAb. For both TCR sequencing and RNA sequencing, RNA was extracted from PBMCs using TRIzol. The diagnosis of Graves' disease followed American Thyroid Association guidelines. The patients came from an endocrinology department in Xi'an, China. Each patient gave approximately 9 milliliters of peripheral blood, collected in an EDTA anticoagulant tube. Ficoll Paque Plus density gradient separation was used to isolate PBMCs, and no further T cell sorting was performed. RNA quality was checked with an Agilent 2100 Bioanalyzer and agarose gel, and concentration with a NanoDrop 2000. The method behind the library was multiplex PCR. The run used an Illumina HiSeq 4000. iRepertoire HTBI primers and Arm-PCR amplification of CDR3 regions were used to construct TCR beta libraries. Before sequencing, the PCR products underwent gel purification. From the authors' description of their analysis: Gene usage analysis of CDR3 amino acid clonotypes relied on the approximately 60 TRBV and 14 TRBJ segments identified across samples. COPE and FqMerger were used to merge the filtered high-quality paired reads into contigs. BLAST was used to align contigs to the IMGT TRBV, TRBD and TRBJ reference genes, and CDR3 was defined following IMGT. Highly expanded clones were defined as clonotypes with a frequency above 0.1%. Shannon entropy served as the measure of repertoire diversity, while the Gini coefficient captured V-J evenness. A clonotype was considered public if more than one individual shared it. TCRdb redid the processing of the public reads, applying fastp at Q25 and MiXCR, and retained in-frame beta chains. Duplicate CDR3 protein sequences are folded into a single record with the most common DNA and genes. The V and J calls, along with clone size, are taken from TCRdb and not from the paper's own processing. The sample records 650,000 to 700,000 distinct CDR3 sequences, 25% to 35% of which are singletons. 40% to 50% of the sample comes from the top ten.

The source was peripheral blood mononuclear cells (PBMCs), collected when the disease was refractory, from a patient treated with antithyroid drugs. The sequence was obtained from a female donor with Graves disease. The V and J segments used are TRBV5-1 and TRBJ2-2, with 13 junctional bases fitting TRBD2. The nucleotide sequence reads TGCGCCAGCAGCTTTCCGGGACTAGCGGGAAGCACCGGGGAGCTGTTTTTT. The translation is CASSFPGLAGSTGELFF.